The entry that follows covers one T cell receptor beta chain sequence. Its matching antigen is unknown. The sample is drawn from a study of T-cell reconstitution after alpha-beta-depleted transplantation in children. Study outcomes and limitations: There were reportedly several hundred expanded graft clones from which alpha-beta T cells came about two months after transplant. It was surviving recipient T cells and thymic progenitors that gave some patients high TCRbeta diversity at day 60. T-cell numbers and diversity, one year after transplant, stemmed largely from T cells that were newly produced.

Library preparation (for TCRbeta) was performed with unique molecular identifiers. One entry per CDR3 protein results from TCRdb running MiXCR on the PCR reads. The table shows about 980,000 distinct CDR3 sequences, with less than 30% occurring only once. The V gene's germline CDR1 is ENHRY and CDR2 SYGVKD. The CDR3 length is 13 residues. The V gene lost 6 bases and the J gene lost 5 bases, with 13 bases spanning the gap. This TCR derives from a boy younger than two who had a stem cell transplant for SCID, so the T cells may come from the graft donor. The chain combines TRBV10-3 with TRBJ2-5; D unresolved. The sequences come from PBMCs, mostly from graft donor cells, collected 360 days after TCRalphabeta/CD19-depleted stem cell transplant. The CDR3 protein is CAISALGAETQYF. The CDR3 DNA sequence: TGTGCCATCAGCGCCTTGGGTGCTGAGACCCAGTACTTC.